Below, 22 T cell receptor beta chains from the same sample are listed, as sequenced in a study of blood T cell repertoires in COVID-19 (dated by TCRdb to about 2020). Receptor libraries were prepared by the immunoSEQ multiplex PCR assay. TCRdb holds this immuneACCESS table with in-frame rearrangements only. Some clones are missing; in checked studies, unresolved V genes explain under half, and the rest has no known cause. The sample table lists approximately 50,000 clones, 89% of them with a count of one. The ten largest clonotypes hold less than 2.5% of the sample. The sample taken for sequencing was peripheral blood. The receptors shown here come from a human donor in a cohort sampled during active COVID-19.

V gene TRBV5-8 combines with J gene TRBJ1-1; 11 bases agree with TRBD1. The germline V gene encodes CDR1 SGHTS and CDR2 YDEGEE. The V segment lost 5 bases and the J segment 1 base; nucleotides outside the gene matches: 7. The CDR3 consists of 16 residues. CDR3: CASRRDRGNRNTEAFF. The CDR3 DNA sequence: TGTGCCAGCAGACGGGACAGGGGGAATAGGAACACTGAAGCTTTCTTT. Supplemented by reference TRBV5-8 and TRBJ1-1, the full variable domain reads EAGVTQSPTHLIKTRGQQATLRCSPISGHTSVYWYQQALGLGLQFLLWYDEGEERNRGNFPPRFSGRQFPNYSSELNVNALELEDSALYLCASRRDRGNRNTEAFFGQGTRLTVV.

This sequence joins TRBV7-2 and TRBJ2-5; TRBD1 aligns across 10 bases. V dropped 6 bases and J dropped 6; count of bases not matched to a gene: 10. The CDR3 has 15 residues. Germline-derived CDR1 and CDR2 are SGHTA and FQGNSA. The CDR3 here is CASSLTGTGVKTQYF. The CDR3 DNA follows: TGTGCCAGCAGTTTGACCGGGACAGGGGTGAAGACCCAGTACTTC.

The chain combines TRBV11-2 with TRBJ1-5; D gene uncertain. The CDR3 consists of 13 residues. Germline-derived CDR1 and CDR2 are SGHAT and FQNNGV. V was cut by 4 bases and J by 4 bases, with 8 bases left in between. CDR3 bases: TGTGCCAGCAGCTCCACATCAAATCAGCCCCAGCATTTT. Its translation: CASSSTSNQPQHF. Combining the CDR3 with reference TRBV11-2 and TRBJ1-5 gives the whole variable domain EAGVAQSPRYKIIEKRQSVAFWCNPISGHATLYWYQQILGQGPKLLIQFQNNGVVDDSQLPKDRFSAERLKGVDSTLKIQPAKLEDSAVYLCASSSTSNQPQHFGDGTRLSIL.

This chain uses TRBV28 with TRBJ1-5; possible D gene TRBD1, 6 bases. V lost 3 bases, J lost 3 bases, and 12 bases lay in between. The CDR3 sequence is 15 residues long. Germline V gene sequence: CDR1 MDHEN, CDR2 SYDVKM. In DNA form, the CDR3 reads TGTGCCAGCAGTTTGCGGGGGGGCTCCAATCAGCCCCAGCATTTT. Amino acid sequence: CASSLRGGSNQPQHF. Combining the CDR3 with reference TRBV28 and TRBJ1-5 gives the whole variable domain DVKVTQSSRYLVKRTGEKVFLECVQDMDHENMFWYRQDPGLGLRLIYFSYDVKMKEKGDIPEGYSVSREKKERFSLILESASTNQTSMYLCASSLRGGSNQPQHFGDGTRLSIL.

This chain joins TRBV5-4 and TRBJ1-2; the match to TRBD1 covers 8 bases. The CDR3 is made up of 15 amino acids. V lost 4 bases and J lost 4; bases outside the gene matches: 9. Per germline, CDR1 SGHNT and CDR2 YYREEE (reference sequence). The CDR3 nucleotides read TGTGCCAGCAGCCCCTGGGACAGGAGAAGCTATGGCTACACCTTC. Translated: CASSPWDRRSYGYTF. The full variable domain, with the rest looked up from reference TRBV5-4 and TRBJ1-2, is ETGVTQSPTHLIKTRGQQVTLRCSSQSGHNTVSWYQQALGQGPQFIFQYYREEENGRGNFPPRFSGLQFPNYSSELNVNALELDDSALYLCASSPWDRRSYGYTFGSGTRLTVV.

The chain joins TRBV5-8 to TRBJ2-7, with 8 bases identical to TRBD1. Germline V gives CDR1 SGHTS, CDR2 YDEGEE. This CDR3 is built from 16 residues. The junction had 11 bases not matched to a gene; V was cut back by 4 bases and J by 2 bases. CDR3 coding DNA: TGTGCCAGCAGCACCGGACAGGGAATTATGACCTACGAGCAGTACTTC. Residues: CASSTGQGIMTYEQYF.

The V gene is TRBV2, the J gene TRBJ2-1; TRBD1 is a possible D gene (5 bases). The CDR3 contains 13 residues. Germline V CDR1 and CDR2: SNHLY, FYNNEI. V dropped 11 bases and J dropped 0 bases, with 11 bases sitting between them. The CDR3 region has the DNA TGTGCCGGTAAAGGGGACTCCTACAATGAGCAGTTCTTC. It translates to CAGKGDSYNEQFF.

This rearrangement joins TRBV14 to TRBJ2-1; TRBD1 is a possible D gene (6 bases). Looked up from germline, CDR1 is SGHDN and CDR2 is FVKESK. This CDR3 spans 16 amino acids. Trimming took off 4 bases at V and 0 bases at J, with 13 bases between the two ends. The CDR3 DNA sequence: TGTGCCAGCAGCCGGGACACATTAAGCTCCTACAATGAGCAGTTCTTC. This translates into CASSRDTLSSYNEQFF.

This chain joins TRBV20-1 and TRBJ2-7; TRBD1 matches at 9 bases. The germline V gene has CDR1 DFQATT and CDR2 SNEGSKA (reference sequence). CDR3 length: 14 residues. V lost 3 bases, J lost 2 bases, and 5 bases stayed unmatched. CDR3 loop: CSASFRDRAYEQYF. CDR3 DNA: TGCAGTGCTAGTTTTCGGGACAGGGCCTACGAGCAGTACTTC.

The chain carries TRBV24-1 and TRBJ1-5; 9 nucleotides agree with TRBD1. CDR1 KGHDR and CDR2 SFDVKD come from the germline V gene. The CDR3 sequence is 16 residues long. Unmatched junction bases numbered 6, after V lost 3 bases and J lost 4 bases. CDR3 sequence (DNA): TGTGCCACCAGTGATCCGGGACAGGGACATAATCAGCCCCAGCATTTT. It yields the protein CATSDPGQGHNQPQHF.

The genes are TRBV7-3 and TRBJ1-1, with unresolved D. The germline gives CDR1 SGHTA, CDR2 FQGTGA. Trimming left V 5 bases short and J 1 base short, with 8 bases between. The CDR3 length is 13 residues. The CDR3 DNA reads as TGTGCCAGCAGCCTAAACAAGAACACTGAAGCTTTCTTT. Translated: CASSLNKNTEAFF.

The chain combines TRBV4-3 with TRBJ1-2; possibly TRBD1 for D (5 bases). The germline gives CDR1 LGHNA, CDR2 YSLEER. Trimming shortened V by 1 base and J by 8 bases, and 17 bases separated the two germline ends. The CDR3 is made up of 15 amino acids. For the CDR3, the DNA is TGCGCCAGCAGCCAAGTATTAACAGGAGCCGGAGGCTACACCTTC. It specifies CASSQVLTGAGGYTF.

The V gene is TRBV28, the J gene TRBJ1-3; the match to TRBD1 covers 7 bases. V gave up 4 bases and J gave up 8 bases; unmatched junction bases: 8. This CDR3 spans 14 amino acids. CDR1 is MDHEN, CDR2 SYDVKM, per germline. The CDR3 nucleotides read TGTGCCAGCAGTTCGTCACAGGGGTACTACACCATATATTTT. Translating gives CASSSSQGYYTIYF.

This clone came up a few times. The V call is TRBV13, the J call TRBJ2-7; 10 positions match TRBD2. The CDR3 is 14 residues long. After removal of 2 bases from V and 7 bases from J, the junction contained 5 bases not matched to a gene. CDR1 is PRHDT, CDR2 FYEKMQ, per germline (reference sequence). The CDR3 region has the DNA TGTGCCAGCAGCTTAATAGCGGGAGGTAGAGAGCAGTACTTC. It encodes CASSLIAGGREQYF.

The V call is TRBV18, the J call TRBJ1-1, with 11 nucleotides matching TRBD1. This CDR3 has 15 amino acids. With 6 bases clipped from V and 4 bases from J, the junction kept 7 bases outside the gene matches. Germline-derived CDR1 and CDR2 are KGHSH and LQKENI. CDR3: CASSGGTGGSTEAFF. CDR3 sequence (DNA): TGTGCCAGCTCGGGTGGGACAGGGGGATCCACTGAAGCTTTCTTT.

This clone was found a few times. Other DNA sequences of this sample code for an identical CDR3. This chain uses TRBV18 with TRBJ2-5; a weak D match, TRBD1 (5 bases). The CDR3 spans 13 residues. CDR1 and CDR2 from the germline V gene are KGHSH and LQKENI. Trimming stripped 3 bases from V and 4 bases from J, with 9 bases between. The CDR3 DNA sequence: TGTGCCAGCTCACCCGGCAGGGCAGAGACCCAGTACTTC. It translates to CASSPGRAETQYF.

The chain combines TRBV7-2 with TRBJ2-4; maybe TRBD1 (5 bases). CDR1 is SGHTA and CDR2 is FQGNSA in the germline V gene. CDR3 length equals 13 residues. V was clipped by 4 bases and J by 6 bases, with 10 bases between them. The CDR3, as DNA: TGTGCCAGCAGCTCCTCCCAGGGAAACATTCAGTACTTC. Translation: CASSSSQGNIQYF.

The rearrangement joins TRBV27 to TRBJ2-7; D might be TRBD2 (6 bases). Trimming took 10 bases from V and 3 from J, leaving 13 bases between them. From germline, CDR1 is MNHEY and CDR2 SMNVEV (reference sequence). This CDR3 is built from 12 residues. CDR3 DNA: TGTGCCATCGGGACTGGTTTCTACGAGCAGTACTTC. Its protein is CAIGTGFYEQYF.

The gene calls are TRBV4-3 and TRBJ2-1; tentative D call: TRBD2 (6 bases). V was trimmed by 3 bases and J by 7 bases, leaving 16 bases between them. The germline V gene encodes CDR1 LGHNA and CDR2 YSLEER. This CDR3 is 15 amino acids long. The CDR3 is CASSQTSGTLNEQFF. CDR3 nucleotides: TGCGCCAGCAGCCAGACCTCCGGGACTTTAAATGAGCAGTTCTTC.

The CDR3 coding sequence is TGCGCCAGCAGCCAAGAGGCGGTGAGAGATACGCAGTATTTT. Translating gives CASSQEAVRDTQYF. This chain connects TRBV4-1 to TRBJ2-3, with unresolved D. CDR1 is MGHRA and CDR2 is YSYEKL in the germline V gene. The V end lost 0 bases, the J end lost 5 bases, and 9 bases lay between the germline ends. This CDR3 has 14 amino acids.

The rearrangement joins TRBV3-1 (or the pseudogene TRBV3-2) to TRBJ2-7; TRBD1 might be the D (5 bases). Germline CDR1 reads LGHDT; CDR2 reads YNNKEL (reference sequence). The V gene lost 11 bases and the J gene lost 5 bases, with 25 bases spanning the gap. This CDR3 is 15 amino acids long. CDR3 sequence (DNA): TGTGCCTCTCCCGCTCAGCCCCCAGGGTTCGACGAGCAGTACTTC. Residues: CASPAQPPGFDEQYF.

The chain is built from TRBV12-3 or TRBV12-4 and TRBJ2-7; D might be TRBD2 (5 bases). The V end lost 6 bases, the J end lost 2 bases, and 8 bases lay between the germline ends. The length of the CDR3 is 12 residues. In DNA, the CDR3 is TGTGCCAGCAGGTTGACTACCTACGAGCAGTACTTC. As protein: CASRLTTYEQYF.